The present T cell receptor beta chain was sequenced within a study of T cells in Graves' hyperthyroidism and ophthalmopathy. Whole-study findings and limits: Blood samples included most of the expanded thyroid clonotypes exceeding 0.001. Researchers report that a 13 V-J model separated ophthalmopathy from stable hyperthyroidism.

These patients, aged 18 to 65, had recently diagnosed hyperthyroidism lasting under 2 months. TCR beta CDR3 sequences were amplified from RNA transcripts. The HTBI primer set was used in a first-round RT-PCR of the TCR CDR3. From the multiplex PCR reads, TCRdb called clonotypes with MiXCR, one entry per CDR3 protein. The sample lists hundreds of thousands of distinct CDR3 sequences; 14% were seen once. V lost 6 bases and J lost 2, with 20 bases in between. Germline V CDR1 and CDR2: MNHEY, SVGEGT. CDR3 size: 17 residues. This clonotype was seen at least ten times. The antigen is undetermined. V gene TRBV6-2 or TRBV6-3 combines with J gene TRBJ2-1; weak D call: TRBD2 (5 bases). The sequencing sample was made of blood. This receptor was obtained from a woman younger than 45 with Graves' hyperthyroidism that later progressed to Graves' ophthalmopathy. The CDR3 DNA reads TGTGCCAGCAGCTCCCCCTGGGCGGACTCGACCTACAATGAGCAGTTCTTC. This encodes CASSSPWADSTYNEQFF.